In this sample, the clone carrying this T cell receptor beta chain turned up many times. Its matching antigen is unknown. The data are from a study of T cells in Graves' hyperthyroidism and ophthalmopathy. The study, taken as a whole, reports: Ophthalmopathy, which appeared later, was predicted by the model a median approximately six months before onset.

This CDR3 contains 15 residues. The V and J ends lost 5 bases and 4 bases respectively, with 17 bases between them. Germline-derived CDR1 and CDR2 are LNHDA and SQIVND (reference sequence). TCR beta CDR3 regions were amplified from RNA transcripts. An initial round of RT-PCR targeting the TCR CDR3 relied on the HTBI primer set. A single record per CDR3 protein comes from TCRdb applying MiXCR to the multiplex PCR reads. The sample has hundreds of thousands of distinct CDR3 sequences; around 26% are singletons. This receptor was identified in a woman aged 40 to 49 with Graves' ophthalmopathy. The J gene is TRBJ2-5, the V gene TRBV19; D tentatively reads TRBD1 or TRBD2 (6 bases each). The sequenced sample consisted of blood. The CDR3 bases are TGTGCCAGTAGTGTTCGTCCCCGGGGGCCAGAGACCCAGTACTTC. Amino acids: CASSVRPRGPETQYF.